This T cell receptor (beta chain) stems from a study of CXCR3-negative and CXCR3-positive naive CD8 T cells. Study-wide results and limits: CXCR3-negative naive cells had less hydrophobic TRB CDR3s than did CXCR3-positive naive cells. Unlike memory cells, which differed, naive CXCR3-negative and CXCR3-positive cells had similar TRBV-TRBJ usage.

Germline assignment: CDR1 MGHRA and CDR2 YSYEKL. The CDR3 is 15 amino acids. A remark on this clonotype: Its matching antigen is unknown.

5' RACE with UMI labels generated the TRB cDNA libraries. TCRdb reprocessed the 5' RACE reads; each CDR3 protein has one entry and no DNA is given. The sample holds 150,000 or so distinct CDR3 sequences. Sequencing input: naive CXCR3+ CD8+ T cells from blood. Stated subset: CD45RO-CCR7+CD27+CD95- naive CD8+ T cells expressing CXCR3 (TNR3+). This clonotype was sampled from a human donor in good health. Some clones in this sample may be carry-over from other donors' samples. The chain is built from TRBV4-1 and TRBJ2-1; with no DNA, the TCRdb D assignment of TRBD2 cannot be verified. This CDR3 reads CASSRSAGAYSEQFF.